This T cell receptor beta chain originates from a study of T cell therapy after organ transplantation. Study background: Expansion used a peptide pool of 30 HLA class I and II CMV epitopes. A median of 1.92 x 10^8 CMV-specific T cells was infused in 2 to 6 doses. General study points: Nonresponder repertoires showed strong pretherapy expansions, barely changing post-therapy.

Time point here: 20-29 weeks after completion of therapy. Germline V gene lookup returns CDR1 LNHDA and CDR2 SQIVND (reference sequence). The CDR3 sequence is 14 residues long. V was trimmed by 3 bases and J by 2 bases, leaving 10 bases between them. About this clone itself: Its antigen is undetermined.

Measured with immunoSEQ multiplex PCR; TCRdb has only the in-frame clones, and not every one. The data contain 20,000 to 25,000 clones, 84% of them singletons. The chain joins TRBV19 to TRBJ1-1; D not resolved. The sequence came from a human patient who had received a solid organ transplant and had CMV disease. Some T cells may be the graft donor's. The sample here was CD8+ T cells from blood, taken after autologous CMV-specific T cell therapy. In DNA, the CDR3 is TGTGCCAGTAGTATTTGGGATTTTAACACTGAAGCTTTCTTT. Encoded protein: CASSIWDFNTEAFF.